This paragraph reports one T cell receptor beta chain. No antigen is known for it. The entry originates in a study of cytomegalovirus exposure and HLA in healthy donors. Study at large: Findings of an earlier analysis included roughly 120 million unique TCR beta sequences from 170 million or so T cells. From donors who were HLA-typed, an early data release held 70 million to 90 million unique TCRs. Overall study results and limits: For TCR beta chains, V- and J-gene trimming was later linked to a missense DCLRE1C variant. In a later analysis, parvovirus B19, influenza, CMV and Epstein-Barr virus appeared linked to several top co-occurrence clusters.

The CDR3 runs to 17 residues. CDR1 MNHEY and CDR2 SMNVEV come from the germline V gene (reference sequence). V lost 5 bases to trimming and J lost 3 bases; unmatched junction nucleotides: 14. PCR involved 60 Vbeta and 13 Jbeta primers. Clones were read by immunoSEQ multiplex PCR, and TCRdb kept only the in-frame ones, dropping some. The sample carries roughly 98,000 clones, roughly three quarters recorded once. The clonotype comes from a female donor in good health and CMV-seronegative. The gene calls are TRBV27 and TRBJ2-7; 9 bases line up with TRBD1. Sequencing input: PBMCs. The CDR3 nucleotides read TGTGCCAGCAGTCCCCCCTATTTTGACAGGGGGAACTACGAGCAGTACTTC. As protein: CASSPPYFDRGNYEQYF.